This T cell receptor beta chain was profiled in a study of blood T cells in healthy people across ages. On the study more broadly: The capture of about one barcoded beta molecule per two T cells was achieved by template switching. General study points: A strong correlation was seen between TCR beta diversity and naive T cell percentage. It was the long-lived donors that had more naive CD4+ cells and higher diversity than aged donors.

A sample-barcoded 5' primer and a J-beta primer mix were used in a second PCR of roughly 6 to 11 cycles. Each sample provided no less than 2.5 million CDR3-containing paired-end reads. TCRdb independently ran MiXCR on the 5' RACE reads; one entry per CDR3 protein. The data hold fewer than 700,000 distinct CDR3 sequences, with around 50% observed a single time. With regard to this clonotype: Its antigen remains unidentified.

The germline V gene has CDR1 SGHTA and CDR2 FQGNSA. V dropped 7 bases and J dropped 4 bases, with 16 bases sitting between them. The CDR3 runs to 14 residues. Source material: blood. The chain couples TRBV7-2 to TRBJ1-2; possibly TRBD1 for D (5 bases). The sequence came from a man older than 75 in good health. CDR3 coding DNA: TGTGCCAGCATCAACTTCGGGGCTCGCTATGGCTACACCTTC. It specifies CASINFGARYGYTF.